This note documents a single T cell receptor beta chain sequence. The protocol was immunoSEQ multiplex PCR, while the TCRdb copy is restricted to in-frame clones and leaves out a portion. The table includes about 130,000 clones, around 93% detected once. This entry belongs to a study of control samples from healthy donors and cancer patients. Germline assignment: CDR1 MNHEY and CDR2 SMNVEV (reference sequence). The CDR3 runs to 13 residues. V gave up 3 bases and J gave up 5 bases, with 11 bases separating them. This chain uses TRBV27 with TRBJ2-7; no firm D call. The sample consisted of blood. The sequence was collected from a man younger than 35 in good health. The CDR3 nucleotides are TGTGCCAGCAGTTTCGGCAGGTTGGACGAGCAGTACTTC. Its protein product is CASSFGRLDEQYF.